This is a list of T cell receptor beta chains from one sample in a study of blood T cell repertoires in COVID-19. Only in-frame clones appear in the TCRdb table, and some are missing; sequencing was by immunoSEQ multiplex PCR. In the table there are a few hundred thousand clones, roughly 86% of which are singletons. The sequencing input was PBMCs or T cells enriched from blood (not recorded which). All receptors come from a young man who had recovered from COVID-19. CDR3s include the opening cysteine and the closing phenylalanine or tryptophan. The order of the fields is V gene, D gene, J gene, CDR3 protein. D genes are given only for firm matches.

TRBV13	TRBD2	TRBJ2-1	CASSFGGGAYNEQFF
TRBV9	TRBD2	TRBJ2-1	CASSGLAGGFLGEQFF
TRBV9	.	TRBJ2-1	CASSVGLFDEQFF
TRBV14	.	TRBJ1-1	CASSQDAPVEAFF
TRBV30	.	TRBJ1-1	CAWSGTPRGGTEAFF
TRBV30	.	TRBJ1-2	CAWREARTVYGYTF
TRBV5-1	.	TRBJ2-3	CASSLAVGHRTDTQYF
TRBV9	TRBD1	TRBJ1-1	CASSTAAGQGSDEAFF
TRBV5-8	.	TRBJ2-7	CASSKKARYEQYF
TRBV6-6	.	TRBJ1-2	CASSDPSGGYTF
TRBV5-1	TRBD1	TRBJ1-1	CASSLPGTVNTEAFF
TRBV3-1/TRBV3-2	TRBD1	TRBJ1-2	CASSPRTGGPGGYTF
TRBV16	.	TRBJ1-1	CASSQRSGNTEAFF
TRBV30	.	TRBJ1-6	CAWSVIGGNSPLHF
TRBV12-3/TRBV12-4	.	TRBJ1-2	CASSTGIYGYTF
TRBV24-1	.	TRBJ1-1	CATSVPRTERSTEAFF
TRBV19	TRBD1	TRBJ1-1	CASQGSRDRMNTEAFF
TRBV4-1	.	TRBJ1-5	CASSQEVTALNQPQHF
TRBV27	.	TRBJ1-6	CASRARQGFGSPLHF
TRBV7-9	TRBD1	TRBJ1-2	CASSLAGQAAGYTF
TRBV5-1	.	TRBJ2-7	CASSARRTDNYEQYF
TRBV2	TRBD1	TRBJ1-5	CASRTGEGNQPQHF
TRBV18	TRBD2	TRBJ2-1	CASSRSSGGANEQFF
TRBV19	TRBD1	TRBJ1-2	CASSFQGAYGYTF
TRBV27	.	TRBJ1-5	CASSPGGAGNQPQHF
TRBV9	.	TRBJ2-1	CASSVQAVTYNEQFF
TRBV27	TRBD1	TRBJ1-2	CASRGQGAGGYTF
TRBV9	TRBD1	TRBJ2-5	CASSASGQGGQETQYF
TRBV19	.	TRBJ1-5	CASRTVGQGSNQPQHF
TRBV27	TRBD1	TRBJ2-7	CASGTGVTYEQYF
TRBV30	.	TRBJ2-7	CAWSVPGAYEQYF
TRBV6-4	.	TRBJ1-6	CASSERQYSPLHF
TRBV6-4	.	TRBJ2-6	CASSDTSSGANVLTF
TRBV29-1	.	TRBJ2-2	CSVVALNTGELFF
TRBV9	.	TRBJ1-6	CASSVGPGIDSPLHF
TRBV3-1/TRBV3-2	TRBD2	TRBJ2-1	CASSLSWEGHSSYNEQFF
TRBV9	TRBD1	TRBJ2-1	CASSVTGENEQFF
TRBV6-4	TRBD1	TRBJ1-5	CASSEAGGGQPQHF
TRBV5-4	TRBD1	TRBJ1-3	CASSLGTASSGNTIYF
TRBV4-2	TRBD1	TRBJ1-1	CASSHPTGTGMTEAFF
TRBV18	TRBD1	TRBJ2-7	CASSPGQGWNYEQYF
TRBV21-1	.	TRBJ1-6	CASSYRNSPLHF
TRBV15	.	TRBJ1-5	CATSRGEAQPQHF
TRBV4-1	TRBD1	TRBJ1-1	CASSHDGTGMDTEAFF